These 12 T cell receptor beta chains were all obtained from the same sample, sequenced in a study of beta chain features in type 1 diabetes. Since all of the isolated RNA was reverse transcribed, expressed TCRB transcripts were what got sequenced. Assay: immunoSEQ multiplex PCR; the TCRdb copy retains only in-frame clones and omits some. In the table there are about 150,000 clones, roughly 11% of which are singletons. Sequencing was done on a sample of central memory CD4+ T cells from blood. These receptors were obtained from a man younger than 30 in good health.

The chain uses TRBV7-2 and TRBJ2-3; 7 bases are shared with TRBD2. This CDR3 comprises 15 residues. The germline V gene has CDR1 SGHTA and CDR2 FQGNSA. Trimming at V came to 6 bases and at J to 3 bases, leaving 9 bases not matched to a gene. The CDR3 protein is CASSRREGSTDTQYF. The CDR3 DNA follows: TGTGCCAGCAGTCGCAGGGAGGGGTCAACAGATACGCAGTATTTT.

The chain couples TRBV7-3 to TRBJ2-6; D gene ambiguous. Germline V gene sequence: CDR1 SGHTA, CDR2 FQGTGA. Trimming shortened V by 0 bases and J by 4 bases, and 10 bases separated the two germline ends. The CDR3 covers 16 residues. CDR3 nucleotide sequence: TGTGCCAGCAGCTTAACAGCCCCCTCAGGGGCCAACGTCCTGACTTTC. It codes for CASSLTAPSGANVLTF.

The chain has TRBV6-7 and TRBJ2-7; D not certain. Being an ORF, TRBV6-7 has a function that is uncertain. Trimming removed 7 bases from V and 6 bases from J, with 4 bases in between. The CDR3 is 9 residues long. The chain's CDR3 is CASIFEQYF. DNA for the CDR3: TGTGCCAGCATTTTCGAGCAGTACTTC.

This clone occurred a few times. The V call is TRBV20-1, the J call TRBJ1-2; D unclear. Germline CDR1 and CDR2: DFQATT and SNEGSKA (reference sequence). V dropped 7 bases and J dropped 3 bases, with 6 bases sitting between them. The CDR3 has 10 residues. The CDR3 loop is CSGHDYGYTF. The CDR3 DNA reads as TGCAGTGGACATGACTATGGCTACACCTTC.

The chain is built from TRBV5-1 and TRBJ2-3; 8 bases are shared with TRBD2. CDR3 length: 16 amino acids. The junction had 4 bases not matched to a gene; V was cut back by 0 bases and J by 1 base. Germline CDR1 reads SGHRS; CDR2 reads YFSETQ. The CDR3 here is CASSLVSAGGTDTQYF. The CDR3 nucleotides are TGCGCCAGCAGCTTGGTATCAGCGGGGGGCACAGATACGCAGTATTTT.

In its sample, this clone was seen a few times. The genes are TRBV7-2 and TRBJ2-1; 8 bases are a match to TRBD2. J lost 5 bases, V lost 6 bases, and 9 bases had no gene match. CDR3 size: 15 residues. CDR1 is SGHTA, CDR2 FQGNSA, per germline. The CDR3 DNA reads TGTGCCAGCAGACAGGCGGGAGGCCGGAACAATGAGCAGTTCTTC. Encoded protein: CASRQAGGRNNEQFF.

This chain links TRBV7-2 with TRBJ2-3, with 10 bases lining up with TRBD2. The CDR3 spans 15 residues. From germline, CDR1 is SGHTA and CDR2 FQGNSA. Unmatched junction bases numbered 3, after V lost 4 bases and J lost 2 bases. The CDR3 DNA is TGTGCCAGCAGCTGGACTAGCGGCATCACAGATACGCAGTATTTT. Its translation: CASSWTSGITDTQYF.

This clone was seen a few times. This sequence joins TRBV9 and TRBJ1-2, with TRBD1 identical over 11 bases. With 3 bases clipped from V and 4 bases from J, the junction kept 20 bases outside the gene matches. The CDR3 runs 20 residues. Per germline, CDR1 SGDLS and CDR2 YYNGEE. For the CDR3, the DNA is TGTGCCAGCAGCGGAGACCTCCGAGGACAGGGGGCCATGAACCTCTATGGCTACACCTTC. This gives the protein CASSGDLRGQGAMNLYGYTF. Supplemented by reference TRBV9 and TRBJ1-2, the full variable domain reads DSGVTQTPKHLITATGQRVTLRCSPRSGDLSVYWYQQSLDQGLQFLIQYYNGEERAKGNILERFSAQQFPDLHSELNLSSLELGDSALYFCASSGDLRGQGAMNLYGYTFGSGTRLTVV.

The CDR3 nucleotides are TGTGCCAGCAGCCGACCGGGACTAGTCTACAATGAGCAGTTCTTC. Encoded protein: CASSRPGLVYNEQFF. The rearrangement joins TRBV13 to TRBJ2-1; 8 bases agree with TRBD2. Germline CDR1 PRHDT, CDR2 FYEKMQ (reference sequence). The junction had 6 bases not matched to a gene; V was cut back by 5 bases and J by 3 bases. The CDR3 covers 15 residues.

This clone was recorded many times. The rearrangement joins TRBV10-3 to TRBJ2-3; D may be TRBD2 (5 bases). Trimming cost V 3 bases and J 2 bases, with 6 bases left between them. This CDR3 contains 13 residues. CDR1 and CDR2 (germline): ENHRY, SYGVKD. The CDR3 coding sequence is TGTGCCATCAGTGATAGCGACACAGATACGCAGTATTTT. Protein product: CAISDSDTDTQYF.

The chain links TRBV4-2 to TRBJ1-5, with TRBD1 as a possible D gene (6 bases). V dropped 4 bases and J dropped 5 bases, with 9 bases sitting between them. This CDR3 region has 13 residues. CDR1 and CDR2 from the germline V gene are LGHNA and YNFKEQ. The CDR3 loop reads CASSPGTHQPQHF. The CDR3 DNA sequence: TGTGCCAGCAGCCCAGGGACACATCAGCCCCAGCATTTT.

This chain uses TRBV6-1 with TRBJ2-5; TRBD2 is a possible D gene (7 bases). The CDR3 has 14 amino acids. CDR1 is MNHNS, CDR2 SASEGT, per germline. V lost 6 bases to trimming and J lost 6 bases, with 17 bases between them. The CDR3 nucleotides are TGTGCCAGCAGAGACCCGGGGGGCACGAAGACCCAGTACTTC. Encoded protein: CASRDPGGTKTQYF.